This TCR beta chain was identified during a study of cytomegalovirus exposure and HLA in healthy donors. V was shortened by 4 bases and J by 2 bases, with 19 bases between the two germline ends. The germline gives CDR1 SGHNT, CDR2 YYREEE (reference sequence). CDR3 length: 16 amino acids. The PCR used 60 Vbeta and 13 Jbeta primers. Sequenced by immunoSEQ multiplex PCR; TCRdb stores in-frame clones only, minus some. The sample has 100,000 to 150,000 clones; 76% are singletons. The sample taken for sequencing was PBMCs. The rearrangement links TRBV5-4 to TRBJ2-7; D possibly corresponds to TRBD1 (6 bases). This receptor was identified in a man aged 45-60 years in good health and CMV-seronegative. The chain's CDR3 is CASSLGGYRVTYEQYF. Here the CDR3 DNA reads TGTGCCAGCAGCCTAGGAGGCTACAGGGTCACCTACGAGCAGTACTTC.